These 10 T cell receptor beta chains came from one sample sequenced in a study of blood T cell repertoires in COVID-19. Using immunoSEQ multiplex PCR, the repertoire was profiled, and TCRdb retains in-frame clones only, with some absent. The data show over 150,000 clones, around 73% seen once. The sequenced sample consisted of PBMCs or T cells enriched from blood (not recorded which). Every receptor here comes from a woman aged 50 to 60 who had recovered from COVID-19.

The rearrangement uses TRBV6-1 and TRBJ2-1, with TRBD2 matching over 10 bases. This CDR3 has 19 amino acids. Germline V gene data show CDR1 as MNHNS and CDR2 as SASEGT. Unmatched junction bases numbered 15, after V lost 0 bases and J lost 7 bases. Here the CDR3 reads CASSEAVLAPGLARNEQFF. The CDR3 DNA follows: TGTGCCAGCAGTGAAGCAGTTCTCGCTCCGGGACTAGCGCGTAATGAGCAGTTCTTC.

This sequence joins TRBV18 and TRBJ2-7; TRBD1 matches at 9 bases. CDR1 and CDR2 from the germline V gene are KGHSH and LQKENI. V was clipped by 6 bases and J by 7 bases; unmatched bases: 19. The CDR3 has 17 amino acids. CDR3 nucleotides: TGTGCCAGCTCCCCCTCCGGTAGAGGACAGGGGACGGGTGAGCAGTACTTC. Protein sequence: CASSPSGRGQGTGEQYF.

This clone was recorded only once. The CDR3 DNA follows: TGTGCCAGCAGAGCCGGGGGGGCGCCTAAAGATGAGCAGTTCTTC. Residues: CASRAGGAPKDEQFF. This chain links TRBV6-5 with TRBJ2-1; TRBD2 matches at 8 bases. Germline CDR1 is MNHEY and CDR2 is SVGAGI. Trimming cost V 6 bases and J 8 bases; bases outside gene matches: 12. CDR3 size: 15 residues.

This sequence joins TRBV30 and TRBJ2-3, with 7 bases matching TRBD2. There are 14 residues in the CDR3. After removal of 1 base from V and 1 base from J, the junction contained 2 bases not matched to a gene. Germline loops: CDR1 GTSNPN, CDR2 SVGIG (reference sequence). CDR3 amino acids: CAWSGLAGTDTQYF. DNA for the CDR3: TGTGCCTGGAGTGGACTAGCCGGCACAGATACGCAGTATTTT. The entire variable domain, with the rest obtained from reference TRBV30 and TRBJ2-3, is as follows: SQTIHQWPATLVQPVGSPLSLECTVEGTSNPNLYWYRQAAGRGLQLLFYSVGIGQISSEVPQNLSASRPQDRQFILSSKKLLLSDSGFYLCAWSGLAGTDTQYFGPGTRLTVL.

This sequence joins TRBV27 and TRBJ1-1, with 7 nucleotides matching TRBD1. J gave up 5 bases and V 6 bases, and 9 bases lay outside the gene matches. CDR1 is MNHEY and CDR2 is SMNVEV in the germline V gene (reference sequence). The CDR3 is made up of 14 amino acids. CDR3 in amino acids: CASRGDSSYTEAFF. CDR3 sequence (DNA): TGTGCCAGCAGGGGGGACAGTTCTTATACTGAAGCTTTCTTT.

This clone showed up just once. This rearrangement joins TRBV19 to TRBJ2-7; 7 bases are shared with TRBD1. This CDR3 comprises 15 residues. Unmatched junction bases numbered 15, after V lost 7 bases and J lost 6 bases. CDR1 is LNHDA and CDR2 is SQIVND in the germline V gene (reference sequence). CDR3 DNA: TGTGCCAGTACACCCCACGGACAGGAGAAGGCCGAGCAGTACTTC. This encodes CASTPHGQEKAEQYF.

This rearrangement joins TRBV11-2 to TRBJ1-5; D remains unclear. The CDR3 loop spans 13 amino acids. Germline lookup yields CDR1 SGHAT and CDR2 FQNNGV. Trimming removed 4 bases at V and 3 bases at J, with 7 bases between. This chain's CDR3 is CASSYQVNQPQHF. The CDR3 nucleotides read TGTGCCAGCAGCTACCAGGTCAATCAGCCCCAGCATTTT.

The J gene is TRBJ1-2, the V gene TRBV11-2; D gene uncertain. The CDR3 runs to 11 residues. Germline CDR1 SGHAT, CDR2 FQNNGV. V was clipped by 3 bases and J by 8 bases, with 7 bases between them. CDR3 coding DNA: TGTGCCAGCAGCTTCAGAGGCGGCTACACCTTC. It encodes CASSFRGGYTF.

This chain links TRBV5-6 with TRBJ1-4; a weak D match, TRBD1 (5 bases). In germline, CDR1 is SGHDT, CDR2 YYEEEE. Trimming took off 7 bases at V and 8 bases at J, with 9 bases between the two ends. The CDR3 is 11 amino acids. The DNA of the CDR3 is TGTGCCAGCGGCCGGGGGGAAAAACTGTTTTTT. Translated, it gives CASGRGEKLFF.

The rearrangement uses TRBV10-3 and TRBJ2-1; 10 nucleotides agree with TRBD2. Germline lookup yields CDR1 ENHRY and CDR2 SYGVKD. Trimming removed 6 bases from V and 7 bases from J; junction bases left unmatched: 6. This CDR3 has 14 residues. The CDR3 region is CAIRGGTSENEQFF. CDR3 coding DNA: TGTGCCATCAGAGGCGGGACTAGCGAAAATGAGCAGTTCTTC.